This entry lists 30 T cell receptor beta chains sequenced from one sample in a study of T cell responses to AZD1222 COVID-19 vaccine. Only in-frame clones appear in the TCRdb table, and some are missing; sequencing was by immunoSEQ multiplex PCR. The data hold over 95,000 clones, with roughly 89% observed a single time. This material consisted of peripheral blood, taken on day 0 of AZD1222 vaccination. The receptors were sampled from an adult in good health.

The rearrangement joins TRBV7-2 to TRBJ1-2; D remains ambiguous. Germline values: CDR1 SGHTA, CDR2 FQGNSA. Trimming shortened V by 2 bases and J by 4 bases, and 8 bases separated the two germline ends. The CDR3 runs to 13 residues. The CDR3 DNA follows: TGTGCCAGCAGCTTATGGGTGGGCTATGGCTACACCTTC. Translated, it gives CASSLWVGYGYTF.

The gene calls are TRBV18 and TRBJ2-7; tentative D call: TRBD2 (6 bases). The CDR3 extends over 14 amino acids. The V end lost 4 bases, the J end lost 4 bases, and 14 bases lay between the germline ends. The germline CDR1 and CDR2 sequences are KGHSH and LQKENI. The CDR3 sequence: CASSRAAREYEQYF. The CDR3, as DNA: TGTGCCAGCTCACGGGCCGCTCGGGAGTACGAGCAGTACTTC.

The CDR3 reads CASSQKGRLAGIETQYF. CDR3 nucleotides: TGTGCCAGCAGCCAAAAGGGACGGCTAGCGGGGATAGAGACCCAGTACTTC. V and J are TRBV3-1 (or the pseudogene TRBV3-2) and TRBJ2-5; 9 bases map to TRBD2. The CDR3 contains 17 residues. Germline CDR1 is LGHDT and CDR2 is YNNKEL (reference sequence). With 2 bases clipped from V and 4 bases from J, the junction kept 11 bases outside the gene matches.

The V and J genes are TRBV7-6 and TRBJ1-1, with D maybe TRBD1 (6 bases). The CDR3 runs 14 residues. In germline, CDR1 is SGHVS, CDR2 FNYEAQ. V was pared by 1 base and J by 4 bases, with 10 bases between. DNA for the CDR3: TGTGCCAGCAGCTTAGAGGGGGGCCGCACTGAAGCTTTCTTT. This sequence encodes CASSLEGGRTEAFF.

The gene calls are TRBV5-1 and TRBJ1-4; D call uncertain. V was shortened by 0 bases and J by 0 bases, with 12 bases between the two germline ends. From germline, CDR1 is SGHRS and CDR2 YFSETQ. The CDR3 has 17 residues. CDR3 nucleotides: TGCGCCAGCAGCTTGGAGGAGGTTAGGGCAACTAATGAAAAACTGTTTTTT. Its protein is CASSLEEVRATNEKLFF. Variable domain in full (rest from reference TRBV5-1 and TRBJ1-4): KAGVTQTPRYLIKTRGQQVTLSCSPISGHRSVSWYQQTPGQGLQFLFEYFSETQRNKGNFPGRFSGRQFSNSRSEMNVSTLELGDSALYLCASSLEEVRATNEKLFFGSGTQLSVL.

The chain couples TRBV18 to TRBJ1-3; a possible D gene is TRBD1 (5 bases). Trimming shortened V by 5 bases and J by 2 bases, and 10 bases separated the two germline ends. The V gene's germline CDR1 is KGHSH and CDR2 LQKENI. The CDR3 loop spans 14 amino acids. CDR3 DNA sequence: TGTGCCAGCTCAGCAGGGTTGACTGGAAACACCATATATTTT. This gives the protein CASSAGLTGNTIYF.

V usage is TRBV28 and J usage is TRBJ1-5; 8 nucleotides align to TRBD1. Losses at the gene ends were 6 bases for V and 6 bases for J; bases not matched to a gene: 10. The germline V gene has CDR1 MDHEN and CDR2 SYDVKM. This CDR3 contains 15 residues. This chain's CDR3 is CASSLSGGFGQPQHF. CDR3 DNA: TGTGCCAGCAGCTTGTCAGGGGGCTTCGGTCAGCCCCAGCATTTT.

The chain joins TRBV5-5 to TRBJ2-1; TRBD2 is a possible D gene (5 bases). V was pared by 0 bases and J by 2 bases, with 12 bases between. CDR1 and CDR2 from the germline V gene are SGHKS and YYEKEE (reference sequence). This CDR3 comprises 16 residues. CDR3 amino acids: CASSLVAGPAYNEQFF. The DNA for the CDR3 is TGTGCCAGCAGCTTGGTGGCGGGCCCGGCCTACAATGAGCAGTTCTTC.

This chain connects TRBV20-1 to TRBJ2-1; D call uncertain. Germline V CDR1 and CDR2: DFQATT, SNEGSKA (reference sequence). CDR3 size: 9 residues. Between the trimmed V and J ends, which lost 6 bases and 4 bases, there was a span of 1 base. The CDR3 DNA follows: TGCAGTGCATACAATGAGCAGTTCTTC. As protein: CSAYNEQFF.

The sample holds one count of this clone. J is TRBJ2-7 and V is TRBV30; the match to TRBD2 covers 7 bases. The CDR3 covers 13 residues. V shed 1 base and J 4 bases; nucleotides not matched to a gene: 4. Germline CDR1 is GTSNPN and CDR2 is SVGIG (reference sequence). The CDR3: CAWSGLARYEQYF. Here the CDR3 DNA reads TGTGCCTGGAGTGGACTAGCTCGGTACGAGCAGTACTTC.

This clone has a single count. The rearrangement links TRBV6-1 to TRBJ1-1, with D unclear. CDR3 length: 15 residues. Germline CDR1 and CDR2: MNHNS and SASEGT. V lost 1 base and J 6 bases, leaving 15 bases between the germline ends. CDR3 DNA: TGTGCCAGCAGTGAAGGGTTGATGGGAATTTCTGAAGCTTTCTTT. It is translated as CASSEGLMGISEAFF.

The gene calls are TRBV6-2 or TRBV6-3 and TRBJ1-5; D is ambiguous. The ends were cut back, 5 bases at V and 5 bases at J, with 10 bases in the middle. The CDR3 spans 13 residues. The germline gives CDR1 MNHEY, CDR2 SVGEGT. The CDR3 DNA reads TGTGCCAGCAGTGGGAGTGGGTATCAGCCCCAGCATTTT. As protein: CASSGSGYQPQHF.

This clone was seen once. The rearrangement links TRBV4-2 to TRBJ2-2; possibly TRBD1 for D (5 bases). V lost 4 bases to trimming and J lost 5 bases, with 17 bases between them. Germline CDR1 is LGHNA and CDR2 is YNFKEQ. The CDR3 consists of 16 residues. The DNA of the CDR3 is TGTGCCAGCAGCCCGAGAACTACCTCAGGGACCGGGGAGCTGTTTTTT. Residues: CASSPRTTSGTGELFF.

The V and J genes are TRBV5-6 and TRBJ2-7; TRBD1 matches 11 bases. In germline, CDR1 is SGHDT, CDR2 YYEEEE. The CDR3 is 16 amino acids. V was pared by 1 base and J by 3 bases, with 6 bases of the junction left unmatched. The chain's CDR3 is CASSLNIGTGGYEQYF. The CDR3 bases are TGTGCCAGCAGCTTGAATATCGGGACAGGGGGCTACGAGCAGTACTTC.

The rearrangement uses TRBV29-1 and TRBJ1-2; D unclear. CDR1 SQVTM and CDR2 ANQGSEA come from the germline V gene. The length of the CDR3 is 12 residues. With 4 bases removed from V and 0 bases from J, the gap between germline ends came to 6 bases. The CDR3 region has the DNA TGCAGCGTTGGCGTATCTAACTATGGCTACACCTTC. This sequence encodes CSVGVSNYGYTF.

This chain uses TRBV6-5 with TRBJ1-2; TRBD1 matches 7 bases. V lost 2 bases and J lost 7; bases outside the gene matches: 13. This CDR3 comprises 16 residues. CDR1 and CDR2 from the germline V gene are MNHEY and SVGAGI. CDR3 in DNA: TGTGCCAGCAGTTACGGACAGACAGGGCGGAGGGGTGGCTACACCTTC. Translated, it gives CASSYGQTGRRGGYTF.

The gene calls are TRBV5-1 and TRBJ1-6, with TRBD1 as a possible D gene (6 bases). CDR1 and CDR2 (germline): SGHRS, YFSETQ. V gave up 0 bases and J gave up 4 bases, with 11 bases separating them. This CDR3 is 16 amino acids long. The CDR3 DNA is TGCGCCAGCAGCTTGGAGGGGGTCGTTTATAATTCACCCCTCCACTTT. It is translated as CASSLEGVVYNSPLHF.

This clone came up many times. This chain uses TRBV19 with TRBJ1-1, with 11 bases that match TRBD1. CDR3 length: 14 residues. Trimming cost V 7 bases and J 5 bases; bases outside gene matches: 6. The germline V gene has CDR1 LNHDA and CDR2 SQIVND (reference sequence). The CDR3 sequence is CASTTGTGGTEAFF. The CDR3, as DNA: TGTGCCAGTACCACAGGGACAGGGGGTACTGAAGCTTTCTTT.

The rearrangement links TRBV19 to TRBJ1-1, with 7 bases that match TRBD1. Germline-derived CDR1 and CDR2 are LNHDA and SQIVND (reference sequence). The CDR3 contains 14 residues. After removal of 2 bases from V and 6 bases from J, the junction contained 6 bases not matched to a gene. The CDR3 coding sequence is TGTGCCAGTAGTATAAACCAGGGGGTGGCTGAAGCTTTCTTT. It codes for CASSINQGVAEAFF.

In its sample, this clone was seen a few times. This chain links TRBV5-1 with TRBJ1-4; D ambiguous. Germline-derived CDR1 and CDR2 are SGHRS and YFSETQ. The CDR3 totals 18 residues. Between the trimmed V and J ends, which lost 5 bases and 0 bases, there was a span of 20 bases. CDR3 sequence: CASRSGILSLATNEKLFF. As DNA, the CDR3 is TGCGCCAGCAGGTCCGGGATCCTAAGCCTTGCAACTAATGAAAAACTGTTTTTT.

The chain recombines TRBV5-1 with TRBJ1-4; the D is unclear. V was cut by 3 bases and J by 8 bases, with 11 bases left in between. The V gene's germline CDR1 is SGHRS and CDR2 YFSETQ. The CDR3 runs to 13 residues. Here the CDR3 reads CASSSGIGEKLFF. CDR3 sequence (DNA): TGCGCCAGCAGCTCTGGGATCGGCGAAAAACTGTTTTTT.

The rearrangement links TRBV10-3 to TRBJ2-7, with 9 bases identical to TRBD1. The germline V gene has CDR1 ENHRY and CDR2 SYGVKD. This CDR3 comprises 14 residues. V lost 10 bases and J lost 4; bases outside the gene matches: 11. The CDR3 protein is CATTTGTGSYEQYF. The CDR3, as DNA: TGTGCCACCACCACAGGGACAGGGAGTTACGAGCAGTACTTC.

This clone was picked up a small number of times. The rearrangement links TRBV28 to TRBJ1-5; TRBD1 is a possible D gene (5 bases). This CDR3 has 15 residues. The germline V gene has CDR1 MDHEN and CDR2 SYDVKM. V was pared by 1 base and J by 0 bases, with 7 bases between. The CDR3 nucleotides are TGTGCCAGCAGTTTATCAGGGTTTAGCAATCAGCCCCAGCATTTT. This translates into CASSLSGFSNQPQHF.

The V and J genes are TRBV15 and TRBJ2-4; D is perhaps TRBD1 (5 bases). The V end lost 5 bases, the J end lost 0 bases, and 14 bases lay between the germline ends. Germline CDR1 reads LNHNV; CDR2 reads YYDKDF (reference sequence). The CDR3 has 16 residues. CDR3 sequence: CATSGPGYLAKNIQYF. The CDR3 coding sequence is TGTGCCACCAGCGGCCCAGGGTACCTAGCCAAAAACATTCAGTACTTC.

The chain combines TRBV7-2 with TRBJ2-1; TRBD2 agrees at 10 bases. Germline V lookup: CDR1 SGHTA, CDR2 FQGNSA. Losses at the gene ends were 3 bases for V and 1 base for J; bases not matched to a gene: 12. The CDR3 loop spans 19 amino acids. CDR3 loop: CASSFPGSGRASSYNEQFF. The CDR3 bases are TGTGCCAGCAGCTTCCCCGGGAGCGGGAGGGCCTCTTCCTACAATGAGCAGTTCTTC.

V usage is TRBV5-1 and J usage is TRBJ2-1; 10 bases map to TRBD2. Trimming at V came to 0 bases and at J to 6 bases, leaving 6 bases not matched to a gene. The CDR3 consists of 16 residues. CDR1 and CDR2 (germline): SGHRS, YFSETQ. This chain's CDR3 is CASSLVRLAGINEQFF. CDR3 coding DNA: TGCGCCAGCAGCTTGGTGAGACTAGCGGGTATCAATGAGCAGTTCTTC.

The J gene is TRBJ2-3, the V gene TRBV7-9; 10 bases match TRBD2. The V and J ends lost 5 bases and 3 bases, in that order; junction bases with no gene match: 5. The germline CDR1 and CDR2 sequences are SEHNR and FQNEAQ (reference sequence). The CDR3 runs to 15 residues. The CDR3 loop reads CASSQSSGGTDTQYF. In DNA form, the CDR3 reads TGTGCCAGCAGCCAAAGTAGCGGGGGGACAGATACGCAGTATTTT.

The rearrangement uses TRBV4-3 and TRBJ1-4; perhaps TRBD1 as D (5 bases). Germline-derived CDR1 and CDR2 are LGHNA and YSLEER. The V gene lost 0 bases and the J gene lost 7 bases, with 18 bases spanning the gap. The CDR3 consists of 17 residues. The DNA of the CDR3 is TGCGCCAGCAGCCAAGATCCGGGGGGGAGCCATGGTGAAAAACTGTTTTTT. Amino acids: CASSQDPGGSHGEKLFF.

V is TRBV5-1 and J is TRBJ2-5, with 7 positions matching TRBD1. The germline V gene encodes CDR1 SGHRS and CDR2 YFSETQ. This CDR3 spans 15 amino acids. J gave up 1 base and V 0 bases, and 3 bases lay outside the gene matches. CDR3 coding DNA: TGCGCCAGCAGCTTGGCACAGGGGCCCCAAGAGACCCAGTACTTC. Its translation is CASSLAQGPQETQYF.

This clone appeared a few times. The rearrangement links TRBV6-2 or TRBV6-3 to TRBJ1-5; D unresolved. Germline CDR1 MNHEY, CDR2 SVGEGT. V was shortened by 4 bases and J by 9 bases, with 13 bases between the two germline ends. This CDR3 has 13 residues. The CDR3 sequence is CASSLERSAPQHF. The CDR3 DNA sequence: TGTGCCAGCAGTTTGGAGAGGTCGGCGCCCCAGCATTTT.